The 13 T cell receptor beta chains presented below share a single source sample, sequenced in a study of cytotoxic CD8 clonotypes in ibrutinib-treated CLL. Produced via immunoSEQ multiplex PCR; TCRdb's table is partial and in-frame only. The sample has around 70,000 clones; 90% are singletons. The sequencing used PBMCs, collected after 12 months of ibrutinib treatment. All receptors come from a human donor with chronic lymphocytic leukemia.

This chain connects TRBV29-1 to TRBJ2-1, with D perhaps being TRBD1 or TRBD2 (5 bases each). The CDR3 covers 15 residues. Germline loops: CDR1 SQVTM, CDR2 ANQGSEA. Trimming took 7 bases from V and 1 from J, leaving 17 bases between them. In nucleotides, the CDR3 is TGCAGCGCCGCGGGTGCGGCAGGGTCCTACAATGAGCAGTTCTTC. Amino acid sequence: CSAAGAAGSYNEQFF.

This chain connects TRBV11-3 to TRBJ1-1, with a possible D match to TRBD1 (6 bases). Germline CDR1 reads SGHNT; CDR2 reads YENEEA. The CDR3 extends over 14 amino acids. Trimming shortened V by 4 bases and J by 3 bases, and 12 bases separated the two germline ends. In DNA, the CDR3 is TGTGCCAGCAGCTCGAGGGGGGGAGACACTGAAGCTTTCTTT. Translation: CASSSRGGDTEAFF.

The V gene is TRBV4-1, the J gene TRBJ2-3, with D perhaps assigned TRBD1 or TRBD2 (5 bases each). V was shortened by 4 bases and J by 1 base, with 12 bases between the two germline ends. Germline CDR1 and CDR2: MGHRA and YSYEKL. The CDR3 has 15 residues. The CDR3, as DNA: TGCGCCAGCAGCCCGGGGACGGCCCGCACAGATACGCAGTATTTT. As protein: CASSPGTARTDTQYF.

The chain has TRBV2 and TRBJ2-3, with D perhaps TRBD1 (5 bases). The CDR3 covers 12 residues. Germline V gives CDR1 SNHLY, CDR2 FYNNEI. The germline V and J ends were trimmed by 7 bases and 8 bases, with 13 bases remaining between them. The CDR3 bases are TGTGCCAGCACGATTCAGGGTAGTACGCAGTATTTT. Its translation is CASTIQGSTQYF.

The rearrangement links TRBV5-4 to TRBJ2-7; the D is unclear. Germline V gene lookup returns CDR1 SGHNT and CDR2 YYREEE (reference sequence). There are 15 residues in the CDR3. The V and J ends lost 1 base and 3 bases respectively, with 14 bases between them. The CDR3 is CASSLPNQPHYEQYF. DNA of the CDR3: TGTGCCAGCAGCTTGCCAAATCAGCCACACTACGAGCAGTACTTC.

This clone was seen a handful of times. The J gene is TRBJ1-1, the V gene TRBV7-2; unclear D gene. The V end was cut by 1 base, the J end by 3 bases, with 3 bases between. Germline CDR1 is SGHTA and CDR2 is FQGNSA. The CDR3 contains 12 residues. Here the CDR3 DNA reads TGTGCCAGCAGCTTAGTATACACTGAAGCTTTCTTT. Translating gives CASSLVYTEAFF. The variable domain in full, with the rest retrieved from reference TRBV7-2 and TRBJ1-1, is GAGVSQSPSNKVTEKGKDVELRCDPISGHTALYWYRQSLGQGLEFLIYFQGNSAPDKSGLPSDRFSAERTGGSVSTLTIQRTQQEDSAVYLCASSLVYTEAFFGQGTRLTVV.

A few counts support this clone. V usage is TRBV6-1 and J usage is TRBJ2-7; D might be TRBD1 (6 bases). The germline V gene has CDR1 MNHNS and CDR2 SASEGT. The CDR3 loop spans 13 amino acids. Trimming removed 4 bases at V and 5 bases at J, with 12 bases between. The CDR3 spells CASSGTGMHEQYF. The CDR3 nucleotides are TGTGCCAGCAGTGGAACAGGGATGCACGAGCAGTACTTC.

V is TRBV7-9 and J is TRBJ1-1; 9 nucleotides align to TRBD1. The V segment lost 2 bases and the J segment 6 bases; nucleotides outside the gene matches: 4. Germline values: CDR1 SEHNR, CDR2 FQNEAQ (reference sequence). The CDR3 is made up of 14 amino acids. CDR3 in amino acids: CASSLWGQGAEAFF. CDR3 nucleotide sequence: TGTGCCAGCAGCTTATGGGGACAGGGAGCTGAAGCTTTCTTT.

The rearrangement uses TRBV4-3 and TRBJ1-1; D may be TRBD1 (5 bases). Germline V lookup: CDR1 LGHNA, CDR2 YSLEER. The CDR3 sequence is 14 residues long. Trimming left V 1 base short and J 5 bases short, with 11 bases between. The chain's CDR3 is CASSQGQRVTEAFF. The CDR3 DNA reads TGCGCCAGCAGCCAAGGACAGAGGGTTACTGAAGCTTTCTTT.

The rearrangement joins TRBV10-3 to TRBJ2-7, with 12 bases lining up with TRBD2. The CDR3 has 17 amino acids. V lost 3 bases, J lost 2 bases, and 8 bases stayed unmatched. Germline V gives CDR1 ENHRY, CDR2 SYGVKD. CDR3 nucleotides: TGTGCCATCAGTGATCTTGGACTAGCGGGACCGACCTACGAGCAGTACTTC. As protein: CAISDLGLAGPTYEQYF.

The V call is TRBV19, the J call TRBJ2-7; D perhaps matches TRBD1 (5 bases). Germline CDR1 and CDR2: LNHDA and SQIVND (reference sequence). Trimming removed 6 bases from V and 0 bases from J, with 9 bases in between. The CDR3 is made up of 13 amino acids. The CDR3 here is CASRRTSSYEQYF. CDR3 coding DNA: TGTGCCAGTAGACGGACAAGCTCCTACGAGCAGTACTTC.

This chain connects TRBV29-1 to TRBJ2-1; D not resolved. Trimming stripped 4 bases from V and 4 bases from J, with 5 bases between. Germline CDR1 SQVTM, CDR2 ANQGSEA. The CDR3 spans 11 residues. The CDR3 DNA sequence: TGCAGCGTTGGTCAGTACAATGAGCAGTTCTTC. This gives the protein CSVGQYNEQFF.

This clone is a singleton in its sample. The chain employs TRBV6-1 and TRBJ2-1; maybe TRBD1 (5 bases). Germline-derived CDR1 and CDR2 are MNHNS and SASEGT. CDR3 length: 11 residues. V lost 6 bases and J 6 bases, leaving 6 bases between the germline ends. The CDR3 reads CASRGVNEQFF. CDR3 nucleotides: TGTGCCAGCAGAGGGGTCAATGAGCAGTTCTTC.